This TCR beta chain is from a study of vaccination and CD4 T cells after COVID-19. Study information: Convalescent study patients returned SARS-CoV-2 positive nasal swab PCR results, with 8 or 9 mild cases and one severe.

About this clonotype: Its antigen is as yet unknown.

Treatment denoted: approximately nine-day PBMC culture with coronavirus spike peptide pools or control peptides (ViraFEST assay). Expanded clonotypes were found by TCR sequencing after peptide-pool stimulation (ViraFEST). After removal of 8 bases from V and 4 bases from J, the junction contained 9 bases not matched to a gene. Germline loops: CDR1 DFQATT, CDR2 SNEGSKA (reference sequence). CDR3 length: 13 amino acids. The study, taken as a whole, reports: Median SARS-CoV-2-reactive clonotype numbers rose nonsignificantly, 21 to 38.

Cultured CD4+ T-cell DNA underwent Oncomine TCR Beta short-read sequencing. TCRdb ran MiXCR on the PCR reads and lists one entry per CDR3 protein. The table has tens of thousands of distinct CDR3 sequences, 40% to 45% seen once. The source material was CD4+ T cells from blood, cultured in vitro. The sequence was obtained from a human donor who had recovered from COVID-19. The chain couples TRBV20-1 to TRBJ2-5; 8 bases map to TRBD2. CDR3 protein: CSPKAGAGETQYF. The DNA of the CDR3 is TGCAGTCCAAAAGCGGGGGCAGGAGAGACCCAGTACTTC.